A single sample is the source of the 27 T cell receptor beta chains below, sequenced in a study of beta chain features in type 1 diabetes. Since all of the isolated RNA was reverse transcribed, expressed TCRB transcripts were what got sequenced. The repertoire was sequenced with immunoSEQ multiplex PCR; TCRdb's copy has only in-frame clones and lacks some. The sample lists roughly 500,000 clones, 9.5% to 12% seen once, with 0.035% to 0.05% in the top ten. The sequenced sample consisted of naive CD4+ T cells from blood. The receptors come from a woman aged 18-35 years in good health.

This sequence joins TRBV6-1 and TRBJ2-1; 16 nucleotides align to TRBD2. Germline V gene lookup returns CDR1 MNHNS and CDR2 SASEGT. The CDR3 sequence is 15 residues long. The ends lost 7 bases at V and 7 bases at J; junction bases unmatched: 4. The CDR3 reads CASKGLAGGPNEQFF. The DNA of the CDR3 is TGTGCCAGCAAGGGACTAGCGGGAGGGCCAAATGAGCAGTTCTTC.

V is TRBV5-4 and J is TRBJ2-7, with 8 bases fitting TRBD2. Germline CDR1 SGHNT, CDR2 YYREEE (reference sequence). The CDR3 extends over 15 amino acids. Trimming took 5 bases from V and 5 from J; bases not matched to a gene: 12. As DNA, the CDR3 is TGTGCCAGCAGAATAGATCTAGCGGGCCTGGACGAGCAGTACTTC. Translated: CASRIDLAGLDEQYF.

The chain employs TRBV6-5 and TRBJ1-1, with D possibly matching TRBD1 (6 bases). V was shortened by 0 bases and J by 0 bases, with 8 bases between the two germline ends. CDR3 size: 15 residues. CDR1 is MNHEY and CDR2 is SVGAGI in the germline V gene. CDR3 DNA: TGTGCCAGCAGTTACTCCGGGACACTGAACACTGAAGCTTTCTTT. This translates into CASSYSGTLNTEAFF.

A few counts support this clone. The CDR3 DNA is TGTGCCAGCAGGGCTCTGGGGGCCTCCTACGAGCAGTACTTC. This gives the protein CASRALGASYEQYF. This chain joins TRBV28 and TRBJ2-7; D perhaps matches TRBD1 (6 bases). V lost 6 bases and J 0 bases, leaving 12 bases between the germline ends. The germline V gene has CDR1 MDHEN and CDR2 SYDVKM. The length of the CDR3 is 14 residues.

The chain couples TRBV27 to TRBJ1-1, with D hard to call. This CDR3 has 13 amino acids. Germline-derived CDR1 and CDR2 are MNHEY and SMNVEV (reference sequence). Trimming took off 3 bases at V and 11 bases at J, with 16 bases between the two ends. DNA of the CDR3: TGTGCCAGCAGTTTGACGTTAGGGATGGTTGCTTTCTTT. It yields the protein CASSLTLGMVAFF.

This clone was picked up a small number of times. The rearrangement uses TRBV5-1 and TRBJ1-1, with a tentative D call TRBD1 (5 bases). CDR3 length: 14 residues. Germline CDR1 is SGHRS and CDR2 is YFSETQ. V was trimmed by 1 base and J by 4 bases, leaving 11 bases between them. CDR3 nucleotide sequence: TGCGCCAGCAGCTTGCAGGGTGGGAGCACTGAAGCTTTCTTT. It yields the protein CASSLQGGSTEAFF.

The chain combines TRBV7-8 with TRBJ1-2; D might be TRBD1 (6 bases). Germline V CDR1 and CDR2: SGHVS, FQNEAQ. The germline V and J ends were trimmed by 2 bases and 6 bases, with 22 bases remaining between them. This CDR3 has 17 amino acids. CDR3 DNA sequence: TGTGCCAGCAGCTTACGGCGCCCCTACAGGGATGAGAATGGCTACACCTTC. Amino acids: CASSLRRPYRDENGYTF.

The chain combines TRBV5-1 with TRBJ2-1; 7 nucleotides agree with TRBD2. Per germline, CDR1 SGHRS and CDR2 YFSETQ. V was clipped by 3 bases and J by 4 bases; unmatched bases: 10. The CDR3 runs 16 residues. CDR3 residues: CASSSLTSIRYNEQFF. The DNA for the CDR3 is TGCGCCAGCAGCTCCTTGACTAGCATCAGGTACAATGAGCAGTTCTTC.

The sample holds a few counts of this clone. The chain joins TRBV4-2 to TRBJ2-5, with D hard to call. Trimming took off 0 bases at V and 1 base at J, with 12 bases between the two ends. This CDR3 has 16 amino acids. The V gene's germline CDR1 is LGHNA and CDR2 YNFKEQ. In DNA form, the CDR3 reads TGTGCCAGCAGCCAAGATGGGCAGGCCTCCCAAGAGACCCAGTACTTC. This codes for CASSQDGQASQETQYF.

For this clone: Other nucleotide sequences in the sample specify the same CDR3. The chain couples TRBV28 to TRBJ1-2, with no clear D. V dropped 3 bases and J dropped 4 bases, with 6 bases sitting between them. Germline V gene lookup returns CDR1 MDHEN and CDR2 SYDVKM. The CDR3 extends over 12 amino acids. The DNA of the CDR3 is TGTGCCAGCAGTTTGACGGGCTATGGCTACACCTTC. This codes for CASSLTGYGYTF.

The V and J genes are TRBV7-2 and TRBJ2-7; D is unclear. CDR1 and CDR2 from the germline V gene are SGHTA and FQGNSA. V lost 1 base to trimming and J lost 3 bases, with 7 bases between them. CDR3 length: 13 residues. The CDR3 coding sequence is TGTGCCAGCAGCTTAGGGCAGGACTACGAGCAGTACGTC. Its protein is CASSLGQDYEQYV.

The chain recombines TRBV4-3 with TRBJ2-7, with 10 positions matching TRBD2. This CDR3 region has 14 residues. Germline CDR1 is LGHNA and CDR2 is YSLEER. V lost 1 base and J lost 3; bases outside the gene matches: 0. The CDR3 DNA follows: TGCGCCAGCAGCCAAGCTAGCGGGAGCTACGAGCAGTACTTC. This sequence encodes CASSQASGSYEQYF.

The rearrangement links TRBV29-1 to TRBJ2-1; a possible D gene is TRBD1 (5 bases). Trimming took off 5 bases at V and 3 bases at J, with 14 bases between the two ends. Germline V gene data show CDR1 as SQVTM and CDR2 as ANQGSEA. This CDR3 region has 14 residues. The CDR3 spells CSVRQLVSYNEQFF. Written as DNA, the CDR3 is TGCAGCGTTCGACAGTTGGTCAGCTACAATGAGCAGTTCTTC.

The CDR3 protein is CASSQDPVNTEAFF. The CDR3 DNA follows: TGCGCCAGCAGCCAAGATCCCGTGAACACTGAAGCTTTCTTT. The genes are TRBV4-3 and TRBJ1-1, with D uncertain. The V and J ends lost 0 bases and 0 bases respectively, with 5 bases between them. In germline, CDR1 is LGHNA, CDR2 YSLEER. The CDR3 has 14 residues.

The chain couples TRBV7-2 to TRBJ2-5; 9 bases align to TRBD2. Trimming cost V 5 bases and J 6 bases; bases outside gene matches: 7. The CDR3 is 14 amino acids. The germline CDR1 and CDR2 sequences are SGHTA and FQGNSA. The CDR3 protein is CASSPSGIRKTQYF. CDR3 in DNA: TGTGCCAGCAGCCCTAGCGGGATAAGGAAGACCCAGTACTTC. Combining the CDR3 with reference TRBV7-2 and TRBJ2-5 gives the whole variable domain GAGVSQSPSNKVTEKGKDVELRCDPISGHTALYWYRQSLGQGLEFLIYFQGNSAPDKSGLPSDRFSAERTGGSVSTLTIQRTQQEDSAVYLCASSPSGIRKTQYFGPGTRLLVL.

The gene calls are TRBV14 and TRBJ2-7; 8 bases agree with TRBD2. The CDR3 has 16 residues. The germline V gene encodes CDR1 SGHDN and CDR2 FVKESK. The V and J ends lost 2 bases and 5 bases, in that order; junction bases with no gene match: 11. CDR3 protein: CASSQSRLGRAHEQYF. CDR3 DNA sequence: TGTGCCAGCAGCCAATCCCGTCTCGGGAGGGCCCACGAGCAGTACTTC. Full variable domain (outside the CDR3, taken from reference TRBV14 and TRBJ2-7): EAGVTQFPSHSVIEKGQTVTLRCDPISGHDNLYWYRRVMGKEIKFLLHFVKESKQDESGMPNNRFLAERTGGTYSTLKVQPAELEDSGVYFCASSQSRLGRAHEQYFGPGTRLTVT.

The chain has TRBV25-1 and TRBJ2-2; 7 bases are shared with TRBD1. The CDR3 is 15 amino acids. V was pared by 5 bases and J by 4 bases, with 7 bases of the junction left unmatched. Germline V gene data show CDR1 as MGHDK and CDR2 as SYGVNS. The CDR3 sequence: CASSKDRAGTGELFF. DNA of the CDR3: TGTGCCAGCAGTAAAGACAGGGCCGGCACCGGGGAGCTGTTTTTT.

This clone has a handful of counts. The V call is TRBV7-2, the J call TRBJ2-7; 7 bases align to TRBD1. The CDR3 has 13 residues. V lost 1 base and J lost 4; bases outside the gene matches: 1. Germline V lookup: CDR1 SGHTA, CDR2 FQGNSA. For the CDR3, the DNA is TGTGCCAGCAGCTTAGAACAGGGGTACGAGCAGTACTTC. This codes for CASSLEQGYEQYF.

A few counts support this clone. V and J are TRBV7-9 and TRBJ2-7, with 9 bases identical to TRBD1. The V segment lost 4 bases and the J segment 5 bases; nucleotides outside the gene matches: 12. Germline-derived CDR1 and CDR2 are SEHNR and FQNEAQ (reference sequence). The CDR3 is 16 residues long. The CDR3 coding sequence is TGTGCCAGCAGCTCCCCACCGGACAGGGGAGGGAACGAGCAGTACTTC. It codes for CASSSPPDRGGNEQYF.

This clone was seen only a few times. This chain links TRBV29-1 with TRBJ1-6, with 8 bases lining up with TRBD1. V trimming: 4 bases; J trimming: 12 bases; junction bases outside the gene matches: 5. Germline V lookup: CDR1 SQVTM, CDR2 ANQGSEA. This CDR3 is 12 amino acids long. This CDR3 is CSVGGQGGPLHF. Written as DNA, the CDR3 is TGCAGCGTTGGCGGACAGGGCGGACCCCTCCACTTT.

There are a few counts of this clone. The V call is TRBV7-3, the J call TRBJ2-3; the D gene is possibly TRBD2 (5 bases). Germline-derived CDR1 and CDR2 are SGHTA and FQGTGA. This CDR3 is built from 15 residues. The ends were cut back, 5 bases at V and 4 bases at J, with 16 bases in the middle. The CDR3 region has the DNA TGTGCCAGCAGCCCACGGACTGGCCCCCCAGATACGCAGTATTTT. This codes for CASSPRTGPPDTQYF.

This chain links TRBV6-5 with TRBJ1-5; perhaps TRBD1 as D (5 bases). CDR3 size: 15 residues. V was trimmed by 6 bases and J by 0 bases, leaving 12 bases between them. Germline CDR1 reads MNHEY; CDR2 reads SVGAGI. The CDR3 DNA reads as TGTGCCAGCAGGAGGGGAGGGGATAGCAATCAGCCCCAGCATTTT. It yields the protein CASRRGGDSNQPQHF.

The V and J genes are TRBV5-6 and TRBJ2-1; D is undetermined. V gave up 2 bases and J gave up 4 bases, with 10 bases separating them. Germline V lookup: CDR1 SGHDT, CDR2 YYEEEE. The CDR3 contains 14 residues. DNA for the CDR3: TGTGCCAGCAGCTTTCGGGCAGTGTACAATGAGCAGTTCTTC. Amino acids: CASSFRAVYNEQFF.

This clone appeared a few times. The chain combines TRBV5-1 with TRBJ2-5; D is perhaps TRBD2 (6 bases). From germline, CDR1 is SGHRS and CDR2 YFSETQ. The CDR3 sequence is 15 residues long. The V end was cut by 4 bases, the J end by 4 bases, with 17 bases between. The CDR3 region is CASSTSTRSGETQYF. The CDR3 coding sequence is TGCGCCAGCAGCACCTCGACTAGATCTGGAGAGACCCAGTACTTC. The entire variable domain, with the rest obtained from reference TRBV5-1 and TRBJ2-5, is as follows: KAGVTQTPRYLIKTRGQQVTLSCSPISGHRSVSWYQQTPGQGLQFLFEYFSETQRNKGNFPGRFSGRQFSNSRSEMNVSTLELGDSALYLCASSTSTRSGETQYFGPGTRLLVL.

V gene TRBV7-2 combines with J gene TRBJ2-5; D may be TRBD1 or TRBD2 (6 bases each). This CDR3 has 15 amino acids. V shed 2 bases and J shed 7 bases, with 17 bases lying between them. Germline CDR1 reads SGHTA; CDR2 reads FQGNSA. DNA for the CDR3: TGTGCCAGCAGCTTAAGACGGGGGCCAAGAGCGACCCAGTACTTC. Residues: CASSLRRGPRATQYF.

The genes are TRBV4-1 and TRBJ2-3, with 12 bases lining up with TRBD2. CDR1 and CDR2 (germline): MGHRA, YSYEKL. This CDR3 spans 16 amino acids. Trimming at V came to 1 base and at J to 6 bases, leaving 5 bases not matched to a gene. The CDR3 sequence: CASSQAPSGGADTQYF. The CDR3 region has the DNA TGCGCCAGCAGCCAAGCCCCTAGCGGGGGGGCTGATACGCAGTATTTT.

This clone was observed a handful of times. The rearrangement joins TRBV7-2 to TRBJ2-2; D remains unclear. The CDR3 extends over 12 amino acids. Germline V gene sequence: CDR1 SGHTA, CDR2 FQGNSA. The V end was cut by 3 bases, the J end by 1 base, with 0 bases between. CDR3: CASSLNTGELFF. DNA of the CDR3: TGTGCCAGCAGCTTGAACACCGGGGAGCTGTTTTTT.